These 21 T cell receptor beta chains were all obtained from the same sample, sequenced in a study of tissue T cells after allogeneic stem cell transplantation. The time point is: mouse harvest day 14 after allogeneic transplant. Tail vein injection delivered 10^7 T-cell-depleted bone marrow cells and 10^6 splenic CD5+ T cells. Assay used: immunoSEQ multiplex PCR; TCRdb lists only in-frame clones, some missing. The data contain about 7,700 clones, around 33% of them seen just once; the ten biggest clones take up around 6.4%. Source material: skin. The source of these receptors is a female BALB/c mouse given C57BL/6 T cells with graft-versus-host disease after an allogeneic hematopoietic cell transplant.

This clone is medium-sized (0.01 to 0.1%) in the sample. Germline and genes: mouse. The read finishes 1 residue shy of the CDR3 end, and the germline J gene is used to complete it. The genes are TRBV16 and TRBJ1-4; D is ambiguous. The germline gives CDR1 SGHSA, CDR2 FRNQAP. The V gene lost 5 bases and the J gene lost 8 bases, with 9 bases spanning the gap. The length of the CDR3 is 12 residues. The CDR3 DNA, read in part, is TGTGCAAGCAGCCCCCGTGGGGAAAGATTATTT. Its protein is CASSPRGERLF. The full CDR3 protein reads CASSPRGERLFF. Together with reference TRBV16 and TRBJ1-4, the CDR3 gives the full variable domain: NAGVIQTPRHKVTGKGQEATLWCEPISGHSAVFWYRQTIVQGLEFLTYFRNQAPIDDSGMPKERFSAQMPNQSHSTLKIQSTQPQDSAVYLCASSPRGERLFFGHGTKLSVL.

This clone was detected only a few times. Germline and genes here are mouse. The observed sequence ends 1 residue before the CDR3 terminus, with the missing tail filled in from the germline J gene. J is TRBJ2-7 and V is TRBV23. The length of the CDR3 is 12 residues. CDR1 and CDR2 (germline): KGHTA, FQNQQP. CDR3 DNA, as far as it was read: TGCTCCAGCAGTCAACAGGGGGGGGAACAGTAC. As protein: CSSSQQGGEQY. The whole CDR3 protein reads CSSSQQGGEQYF.

By sample share, this clone is large. Mouse gene names apply. The read stops 1 residue short of the end of the CDR3; the missing end is completed from the germline J gene. This chain connects TRBV24 to TRBJ2-7; D remains ambiguous. Germline loops: CDR1 KGHTA, CDR2 FRNEEI. This CDR3 spans 14 amino acids. Trimming left V 0 bases short and J 4 bases short, with 10 bases between. CDR3 region: CASSLYPPGYEQYF. Incomplete CDR3 DNA: TGTGCCAGCAGTCTGTATCCCCCCGGTTATGAACAGTAC.

This clone was counted a few times. The gene symbols are mouse symbols. The CDR3 end is not reached by the read, which stops 1 residue before it; the germline J gene fills it in. The J gene is TRBJ2-4, the V gene TRBV3; D is unclear. Trimming took off 5 bases at V and 0 bases at J, with 6 bases between the two ends. CDR1 and CDR2 (germline): SNHLY, FYNGKV (reference sequence). This CDR3 has 13 amino acids. CDR3 in amino acids: CASSRSSQNTLYF. Partial CDR3 DNA: TGTGCCAGCAGCCGTTCTAGTCAAAACACCTTGTAC. The complete variable domain, with remaining parts taken from reference TRBV3 and TRBJ2-4, reads GPKVLQIPSHQIIDMGQMVTLNCDPVSNHLYFYWYKQILGQQMEFLVNFYNGKVMEKSKLFKDQFSVERPDGSYFTLKIQPTALEDSAVYFCASSRSSQNTLYFGAGTRLSVL.

By share, this clone counts as medium-sized (0.01 to 0.1%). The gene symbols are mouse symbols. The CDR3 is cut off 1 residue early in the read; its end comes from the germline J gene. The V and J genes are TRBV14 and TRBJ1-1; 7 nucleotides align to TRBD1. The CDR3 sequence is 13 residues long. Germline V gene lookup returns CDR1 SGHDT and CDR2 FRDEAV. Losses at the gene ends were 1 base for V and 6 bases for J; bases not matched to a gene: 3. This CDR3 reads CASSFEGAPEVFF. The sequenced CDR3 bases are TGTGCCAGCAGTTTCGAGGGGGCACCAGAAGTCTTC.

This clone has a handful of counts. The genes are named according to mouse. The CDR3 end is not reached by the read, which stops 1 residue before it; the germline J gene fills it in. The genes are TRBV3 and TRBJ1-1, with TRBD1 identical over 9 bases. V lost 5 bases to trimming and J lost 3 bases; unmatched junction nucleotides: 4. The V gene's germline CDR1 is SNHLY and CDR2 FYNGKV (reference sequence). The CDR3 contains 14 residues. CDR3 sequence reads: CASSPQGADTEVFF. The CDR3 bases that were read are TGTGCCAGCAGCCCACAGGGGGCCGACACAGAAGTCTTC.

As for this clone: Genes and germline come from the mouse. The CDR3 is cut off 1 residue early in the read; its end comes from the germline J gene. This rearrangement joins TRBV26 to TRBJ1-3, with D uncertain. Per germline, CDR1 KGHPV and CDR2 FQNQEV (reference sequence). Trimming took 2 bases from V and 0 from J, leaving 5 bases between them. CDR3 length: 14 residues. CDR3 in amino acids: CASSLEFSGNTLYF. CDR3 DNA, as far as it was read: TGTGCCAGCAGTCTGGAATTTTCTGGAAATACGCTCTAT.

Sample share makes this clone medium-sized. Genes and germline are mouse. The missing CDR3 end, 1 residue past where the read stops, is filled in from the germline J gene. The chain couples TRBV26 to TRBJ1-1; D gene unclear. The germline V and J ends were trimmed by 1 base and 4 bases, with 7 bases remaining between them. Germline V gene lookup returns CDR1 KGHPV and CDR2 FQNQEV (reference sequence). The CDR3 length is 13 residues. CDR3 region: CASSLWGGTEVFF. The CDR3 DNA, read in part, is TGTGCCAGCAGTCTGTGGGGAGGCACAGAAGTCTTC.

Details on this clone: Here the gene names and germline are mouse. The read is 1 residue too short to cover the CDR3 end, so that end is filled in from the germline J gene. The chain joins TRBV3 to TRBJ2-4; no definite D call. Trimming took off 0 bases at V and 0 bases at J, with 4 bases between the two ends. This CDR3 is 14 amino acids long. Per germline, CDR1 SNHLY and CDR2 FYNGKV (reference sequence). The CDR3 DNA, read in part, is TGTGCCAGCAGCTTAGCGCCTAGTCAAAACACCTTGTAC. Translated: CASSLAPSQNTLY. The complete CDR3 sequence is CASSLAPSQNTLYF.

As concerns this clone: All gene names here are mouse names. The sequenced fragment ends 1 residue before the CDR3 boundary, so the rest is inferred from the germline J gene. The chain recombines TRBV24 with TRBJ1-6; 9 bases agree with TRBD1. TRBJ1-6 is annotated as an ORF whose role is uncertain. This CDR3 region has 17 residues. V shed 4 bases and J 0 bases; nucleotides not matched to a gene: 4. Germline V gene sequence: CDR1 KGHTA, CDR2 FRNEEI. The sequenced CDR3 bases are TGTGCCAGCAGTCGCGGACAGGGGAATTCCTATAATTCGCCCCTCTAC. It specifies CASSRGQGNSYNSPLY. The whole CDR3 reads CASSRGQGNSYNSPLYF.

The sample holds a few counts of this clone. The genes are named according to mouse. The read gets to within 1 residue of the CDR3 end, and the germline J gene fills in the rest. The chain joins TRBV5 to TRBJ2-4; 7 bases line up with TRBD1. Germline-derived CDR1 and CDR2 are LGHNA and YNLKQL (reference sequence). J gave up 4 bases and V 3 bases, and 4 bases lay outside the gene matches. The CDR3 loop spans 14 amino acids. CDR3 amino acids: CASSQSGTENTLYF. Incomplete CDR3 DNA: TGTGCCAGCAGCCAGTCCGGGACAGAAAACACCTTGTAC.

This clone is labeled medium-sized (0.01 to 0.1%). Mouse gene names apply. Read sequence stops 1 residue before the CDR3 end, and the germline J gene provides the missing end. The rearrangement joins TRBV26 to TRBJ2-4; 8 nucleotides match TRBD2. Germline assignment: CDR1 KGHPV and CDR2 FQNQEV (reference sequence). The length of the CDR3 is 15 residues. J lost 0 bases, V lost 3 bases, and 2 bases had no gene match. The CDR3 sequence is CASSLLGGSQNTLYF. Partial CDR3 DNA: TGTGCCAGCAGTCTCCTGGGGGGTAGTCAAAACACCTTGTAC.

As regards this clone: Each gene name is a mouse one. The sequenced fragment ends 1 residue before the CDR3 boundary, so the rest is inferred from the germline J gene. The sample contains more than one DNA sequence encoding this CDR3. The rearrangement links TRBV26 to TRBJ2-2; 7 bases match TRBD1. This CDR3 has 14 amino acids. Trimming removed 4 bases from V and 3 bases from J; junction bases left unmatched: 2. The germline V gene encodes CDR1 KGHPV and CDR2 FQNQEV (reference sequence). CDR3 bases read: TGTGCCAGCAGTCCGGGACAGTACACCGGGCAGCTCTAC. Its protein is CASSPGQYTGQLY. The whole CDR3 region reads CASSPGQYTGQLYF.

In regard to this clone: Gene names are the mouse ones. With the read ending 1 residue before the CDR3 end, the germline J gene is used to fill in that end. The chain links TRBV26 to TRBJ2-1; D is uncertain. CDR1 is KGHPV, CDR2 FQNQEV, per germline (reference sequence). V shed 2 bases and J shed 0 bases, with 5 bases lying between them. The CDR3 has 14 residues. CDR3 sequence: CASSLGSNYAEQFF. The CDR3 DNA, read in part, is TGTGCCAGCAGTCTGGGGTCTAACTATGCTGAGCAGTTC.

About this clone: Germline and genes: mouse. The CDR3 end falls 1 residue outside the read, so it is completed with the germline J gene. This chain connects TRBV31 to TRBJ2-2, with a weak D call TRBD1 (8 bases). The length of the CDR3 is 15 residues. Germline CDR1 GKSSPN, CDR2 SITVG. Trimming took off 2 bases at V and 6 bases at J, with 16 bases between the two ends. Incomplete CDR3 DNA: TGTGCCTGGAGTTCACAGGGGGGGTCCGCCGGGCAGCTCTAC. Translation gives CAWSSQGGSAGQLY. The whole CDR3 protein reads CAWSSQGGSAGQLYF.

This clone was observed a handful of times. Mouse germline and gene names are used. Coverage ceases 1 residue before the CDR3 finishes, and the germline J gene fills in the end. Other nucleotide sequences from this sample produce the same CDR3. The V call is TRBV26, the J call TRBJ1-2; no clear D gene. Looked up from germline, CDR1 is KGHPV and CDR2 is FQNQEV (reference sequence). CDR3 size: 13 residues. V shed 1 base and J shed 1 base, with 4 bases lying between them. Incomplete CDR3 DNA: TGTGCCAGCAGTCTGTGGCAAAACTCCGACTACACC. It translates to CASSLWQNSDYT. The whole CDR3 protein is CASSLWQNSDYTF.

Note on this clone: Genes here carry mouse names. Read data end 1 residue before the CDR3 end; the end is taken from the germline J gene. The chain carries TRBV13-1 and TRBJ2-5; 9 bases agree with TRBD1. The CDR3 extends over 14 amino acids. Per germline, CDR1 NSHNY and CDR2 SYGAGN. V shed 2 bases, J shed 4 bases, and the junction held 2 bases outside the gene matches. The CDR3 loop reads CASSEGDREDTQYF. The sequenced part of the CDR3 DNA is TGTGCCAGCAGTGAGGGGGACAGGGAAGACACCCAGTAC.

This clone was seen a handful of times. Mouse names are used for the genes. The CDR3 reads CTCSGRDRGLEQYF. The part of the CDR3 DNA that was read is TGCACCTGCAGTGGCCGGGACAGGGGGCTCGAACAGTAC. The rearrangement joins TRBV1 to TRBJ2-7; 12 bases line up with TRBD1. The CDR3 goes on 1 residue after the read ends, and that part is filled in from the germline J gene. Losses at the gene ends were 4 bases for V and 7 bases for J; bases not matched to a gene: 5. The CDR3 contains 14 residues. Germline CDR1 NSQYPW, CDR2 LRSPGD (reference sequence).

Worth noting for this clone: All gene names here are mouse names. The read gets to within 1 residue of the CDR3 end, and the germline J gene fills in the rest. The chain combines TRBV13-1 with TRBJ2-7, with D unclear. Looked up from germline, CDR1 is NSHNY and CDR2 is SYGAGN. The CDR3 runs to 11 residues. Trimming stripped 0 bases from V and 4 bases from J, with 2 bases between. CDR3 DNA (partial): TGTGCCAGCAGTGATGGGTATGAACAGTAC. Encoded protein: CASSDGYEQY. The CDR3 in full is CASSDGYEQYF.

Turning to this clone: The genes are named according to mouse. This CDR3 reads CASSLDLDTQYF. Incomplete CDR3 DNA: TGTGCAAGCAGCTTAGATTTGGACACCCAGTAC. V gene TRBV16 combines with J gene TRBJ2-5, with D hard to call. With the read ending 1 residue before the CDR3 end, the germline J gene is used to fill in that end. Germline CDR1 reads SGHSA; CDR2 reads FRNQAP. This CDR3 has 12 residues. Trimming took off 0 bases at V and 6 bases at J, with 4 bases between the two ends.

About this clone itself: Germline and genes here are mouse. The observed sequence ends 1 residue before the CDR3 terminus, with the missing tail filled in from the germline J gene. The chain uses TRBV14 and TRBJ2-1; 8 bases match TRBD1. Trimming took 4 bases from V and 6 from J; bases not matched to a gene: 3. Germline V CDR1 and CDR2: SGHDT, FRDEAV. The CDR3 loop spans 13 amino acids. The CDR3 sequence is CASSRQGLAEQFF. The sequenced CDR3 bases are TGTGCCAGCAGTCGACAGGGGCTTGCTGAGCAGTTC.